These T cell receptor beta chains were read from a single sample in a study of Graves' ophthalmopathy and Graves' hyperthyroidism. TCRdb used MiXCR to reprocess the multiplex PCR reads, holding one entry per CDR3 protein. The data show a few hundred thousand distinct CDR3 sequences, roughly 40% seen once. The sequencing input was peripheral blood or thyroid tissue (not recorded which). These receptors all stem from an adult man with Graves' hyperthyroidism. Each CDR3 is given with its conserved first and last residue. D genes are given only for firm matches. The size entry is marked missing in some rows and otherwise reads once, few, many or a size class.

D gene	V gene	CDR3 length	J gene	clone size	CDR3 protein	CDR3 DNA
TRBD1	TRBV7-2	15	TRBJ1-2	many	CASSPRGGGNYGYTF	TGTGCCAGCAGCCCCCGGGGAGGGGGCAACTATGGCTACACCTTC
NA	TRBV19	16	TRBJ1-1	NA	CASSIIEGDRRSEAFF	TGTGCCAGTAGTATTATTGAGGGCGACAGGAGATCTGAAGCTTTCTTT
NA	TRBV7-9	16	TRBJ2-7	few	CASSGSGQGLNYEQYF	TGTGCCAGCAGCGGTAGTGGGCAGGGTTTAAACTACGAGCAGTACTTC
NA	TRBV2	15	TRBJ2-7	few	CASRVSEEVPYEQYF	TGTGCCAGCAGGGTAAGCGAAGAGGTCCCATACGAGCAGTACTTC
NA	TRBV29-1	14	TRBJ2-2	NA	CSVQGTGGTGELFF	TGCAGCGTGCAGGGGACCGGAGGGACCGGGGAGCTGTTTTTT
NA	TRBV3-1	15	TRBJ1-2	few	CASSQEWQGFYGYTF	TGTGCCAGCAGCCAAGAATGGCAGGGCTTCTATGGCTACACCTTC
TRBD1	TRBV29-1	17	TRBJ1-5	many	CSVEDLNSFRGDQPQHF	TGCAGCGTTGAAGACCTAAACAGCTTCAGGGGGGATCAGCCCCAGCATTTT
TRBD1	TRBV7-9	15	TRBJ2-5	many	CASSLSSTGIETQYF	TGTGCCAGCAGCTTATCGTCGACAGGGATAGAGACCCAGTACTTC
NA	TRBV7-2	14	TRBJ2-7	few	CASSRGVLRGWQYF	TGTGCCAGCAGCAGGGGGGTTCTCCGGGGTTGGCAGTACTTC
NA	TRBV29-1	17	TRBJ2-6	NA	CSVEIATSGSGANVLTF	TGCAGCGTTGAGATAGCGACTTCAGGCTCTGGGGCCAACGTCCTGACTTTC
TRBD2	TRBV7-9	14	TRBJ2-7	NA	CASHRLAGESEQYF	TGTGCCAGTCACCGACTAGCGGGGGAAAGCGAGCAGTACTTC
NA	TRBV15	17	TRBJ2-3	NA	CATSRDLTTPGPDTQYF	TGTGCCACCAGCAGAGATCTGACAACCCCTGGGCCAGATACGCAGTATTTT